This T cell receptor (beta chain) was found in a study of T cell clonality in common variable immunodeficiency. This clone has a count of ten or more. The read ends 3 residues shy of where the CDR3 ends; the end is completed using the germline J gene. Sequencing used immunoSEQ multiplex PCR; TCRdb keeps in-frame clones, though not all of them. This repertoire holds about 43,000 clones, and none appear only once. CDR1 is SGHTA, CDR2 FQGTGA, per germline. V was pared by 0 bases and J by 3 bases, with 4 bases of the junction left unmatched. The CDR3 runs 16 residues. The TCR originated in a person aged 18-70 years in good health. The gene calls are TRBV7-3 and TRBJ2-5; 10 bases map to TRBD2. The material sequenced was peripheral blood mononuclear cells. Here the CDR3 reads CASSLTCLAGEETQYF. The CDR3 bases that were read are TGTGCCAGCAGCTTAACGTGCCTAGCGGGGGAAGAGACC.